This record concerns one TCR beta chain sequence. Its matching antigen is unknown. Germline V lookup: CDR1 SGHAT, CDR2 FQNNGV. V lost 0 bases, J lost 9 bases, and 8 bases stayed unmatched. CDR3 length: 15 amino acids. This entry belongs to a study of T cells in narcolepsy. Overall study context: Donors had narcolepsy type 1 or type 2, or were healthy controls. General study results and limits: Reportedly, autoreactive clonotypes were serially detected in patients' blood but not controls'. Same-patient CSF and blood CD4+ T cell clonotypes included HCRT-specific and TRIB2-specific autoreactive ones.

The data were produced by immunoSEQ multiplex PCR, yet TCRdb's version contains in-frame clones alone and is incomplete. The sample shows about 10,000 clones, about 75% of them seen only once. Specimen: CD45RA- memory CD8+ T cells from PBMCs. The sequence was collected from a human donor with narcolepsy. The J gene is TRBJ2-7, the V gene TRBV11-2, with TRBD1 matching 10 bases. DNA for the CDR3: TGTGCCAGCAGCTTAGACGGGACAGGGGCCAACGGGCAGTACTTC. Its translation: CASSLDGTGANGQYF. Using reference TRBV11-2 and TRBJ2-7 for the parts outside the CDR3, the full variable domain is EAGVAQSPRYKIIEKRQSVAFWCNPISGHATLYWYQQILGQGPKLLIQFQNNGVVDDSQLPKDRFSAERLKGVDSTLKIQPAKLEDSAVYLCASSLDGTGANGQYFGPGTRLTVT.